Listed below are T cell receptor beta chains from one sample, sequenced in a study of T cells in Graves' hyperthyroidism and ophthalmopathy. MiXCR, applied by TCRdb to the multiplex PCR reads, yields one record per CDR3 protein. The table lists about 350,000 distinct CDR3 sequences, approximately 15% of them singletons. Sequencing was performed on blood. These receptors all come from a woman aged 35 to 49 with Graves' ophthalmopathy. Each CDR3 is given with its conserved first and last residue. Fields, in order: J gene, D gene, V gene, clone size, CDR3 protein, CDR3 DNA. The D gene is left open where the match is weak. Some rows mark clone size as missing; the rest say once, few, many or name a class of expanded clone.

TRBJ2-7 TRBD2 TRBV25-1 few CASSEGGGWNEQYF TGTGCCAGCAGTGAGGGGGGGGGATGGAACGAGCAGTACTTC
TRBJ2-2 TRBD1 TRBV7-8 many CASSSRDRVATGELFF TGTGCCAGCAGCTCGAGGGACAGGGTTGCCACCGGGGAGCTGTTTTTT
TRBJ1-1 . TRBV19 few CASIQGPGSEAFF TGTGCCAGTATTCAAGGCCCTGGGAGTGAAGCTTTCTTT
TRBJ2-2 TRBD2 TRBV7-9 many CASRLSGSGAGELFF TGTGCCAGCAGGCTTAGCGGGAGTGGCGCCGGGGAGCTGTTTTTT
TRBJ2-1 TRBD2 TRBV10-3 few CAIRPGLAANEQFF TGTGCCATCAGGCCGGGACTAGCGGCTAATGAGCAGTTCTTC
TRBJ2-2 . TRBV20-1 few CSVLGPMNTGELFF TGCAGTGTTCTTGGACCAATGAACACCGGGGAGCTGTTTTTT
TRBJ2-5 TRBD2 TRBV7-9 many CASSAGLAGGETQYF TGTGCCAGCAGCGCCGGACTAGCGGGGGGGGAGACCCAGTACTTC
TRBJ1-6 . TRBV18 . CASSPPTGEKSPLHF TGTGCCAGCTCACCACCGACAGGAGAGAAGTCACCCCTCCACTTT
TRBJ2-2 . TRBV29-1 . CSVLSHGQLLF TGCAGCGTCTTGTCACACGGGCAGCTGCTTTTT
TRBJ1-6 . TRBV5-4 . CASSLGARGNSPLHF TGTGCCAGCAGCTTGGGAGCGCGGGGGAATTCACCCCTCCACTTT
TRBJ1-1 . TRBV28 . CASSLGGRTNTEAFF TGTGCCAGCAGTTTGGGGGGGCGGACGAACACTGAAGCTTTCTTT
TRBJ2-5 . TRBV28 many CASYRTQQETQYF TGTGCCAGTTACCGGACGCAACAAGAGACCCAGTACTTC
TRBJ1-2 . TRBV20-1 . CSARAPRSGIDGYTF TGCAGTGCTAGAGCCCCCCGGTCTGGGATTGATGGCTACACCTTC
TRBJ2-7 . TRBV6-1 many CASSEAGGEQYF TGTGCCAGCAGTGAAGCCGGAGGCGAGCAGTACTTC
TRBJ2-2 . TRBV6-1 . CASKWVLQVNTGELFF TGTGCCAGCAAATGGGTCCTGCAGGTGAACACCGGGGAGCTGTTTTTT
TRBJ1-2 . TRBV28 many CASSLGLSGNFYGYTF TGTGCCAGCAGTTTGGGTCTATCGGGCAACTTCTATGGCTACACCTTC
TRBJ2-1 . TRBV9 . CASSVDSQYNEQFF TGTGCCAGCAGCGTAGATTCTCAGTACAATGAGCAGTTCTTC
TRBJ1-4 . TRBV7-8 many CASSSREAEEKLFF TGTGCCAGCAGCAGCAGGGAGGCGGAGGAAAAACTGTTTTTT
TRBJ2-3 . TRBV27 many CASSFTRGAGSTDTQYF TGTGCCAGCAGTTTCACACGGGGGGCGGGTAGCACAGATACGCAGTATTTT
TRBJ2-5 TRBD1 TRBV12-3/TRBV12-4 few CASSSTGDLQETQYF TGTGCCAGCAGTTCAACAGGGGACCTCCAAGAGACCCAGTACTTC
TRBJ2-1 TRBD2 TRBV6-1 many CASSPTSGGVNEQFF TGTGCCAGCAGTCCAACTAGCGGGGGGGTGAATGAGCAGTTCTTC
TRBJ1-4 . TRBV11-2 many CASSLWAGRNEKLFF TGTGCCAGCAGCTTATGGGCAGGGAGGAATGAAAAACTGTTTTTT
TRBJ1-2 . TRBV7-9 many CASSLLANYGYTF TGTGCCAGCAGCTTATTAGCTAACTATGGCTACACCTTC
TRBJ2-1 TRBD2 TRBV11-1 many CASSQRTSGSLYEQFF TGTGCCAGCAGCCAACGGACTAGCGGGAGTTTGTATGAGCAGTTCTTC
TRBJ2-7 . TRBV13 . CASSFSLADYEQYF TGTGCCAGCAGCTTTTCTCTAGCAGACTACGAGCAGTACTTC
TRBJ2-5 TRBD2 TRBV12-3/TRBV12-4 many CASSAGGEAQETQYF TGTGCCAGCAGCGCCGGGGGGGAGGCACAAGAGACCCAGTACTTC
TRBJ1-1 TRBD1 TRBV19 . CASADRVLMNTEAFF TGTGCCAGTGCTGACAGGGTGCTCATGAACACTGAAGCTTTCTTT
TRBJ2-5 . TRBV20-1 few CSARDLYRRSQETQYF TGCAGTGCTAGAGATCTTTACAGAAGATCCCAAGAGACCCAGTACTTC
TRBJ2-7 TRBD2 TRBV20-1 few CSARKYVTSGSYEQYF TGCAGTGCTAGAAAGTATGTGACTAGCGGGTCCTACGAGCAGTACTTC
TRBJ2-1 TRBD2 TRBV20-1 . CSALPGGEQFF TGCAGTGCTCTGCCGGGGGGGGAGCAGTTCTTC
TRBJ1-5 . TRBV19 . CASSMSSRGDQPQHF TGTGCCAGTAGTATGAGCAGCCGGGGAGATCAGCCCCAGCATTTT
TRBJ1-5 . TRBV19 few CASRVTSTQGSNQPQHF TGTGCCAGTAGAGTTACTTCCACTCAGGGAAGCAATCAGCCCCAGCATTTT
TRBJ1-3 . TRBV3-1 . CASSRNYRVGGLWSGNTIYF TGTGCCAGCAGCCGTAACTACAGGGTCGGTGGCCTTTGGTCTGGAAACACCATATATTTT
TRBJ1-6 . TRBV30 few CAWSGHGHSPLHF TGTGCCTGGAGTGGGCACGGGCATTCACCCCTCCACTTT
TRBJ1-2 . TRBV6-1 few CASREGIGLLLYGYTF TGTGCCAGCAGGGAAGGGATAGGTCTTCTCCTTTATGGCTACACCTTC
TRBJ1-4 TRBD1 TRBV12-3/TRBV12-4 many CASSLGPGTGEEKLFF TGTGCCAGCAGTTTAGGACCCGGGACAGGGGAAGAAAAACTGTTTTTT
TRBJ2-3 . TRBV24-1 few CATSDFSVPDTQYF TGTGCCACCAGTGATTTTAGCGTGCCAGATACGCAGTATTTT
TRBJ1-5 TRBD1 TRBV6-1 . CASTENRGRILQPQHF TGTGCCAGCACAGAAAACAGGGGGCGCATCCTTCAGCCCCAGCATTTT
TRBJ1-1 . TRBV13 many CASSLGGWGTEAFF TGTGCCAGCAGCTTAGGCGGGTGGGGGACTGAAGCTTTCTTT
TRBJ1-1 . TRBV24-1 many CATRLGAHTEAFF TGTGCCACCAGGTTAGGCGCGCACACTGAAGCTTTCTTT
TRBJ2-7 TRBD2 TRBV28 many CASSLAGGRYEQYF TGTGCCAGCAGTCTAGCGGGAGGACGTTACGAGCAGTACTTC
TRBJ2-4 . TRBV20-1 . CSASVGGANIQYF TGCAGTGCTAGCGTAGGGGGGGCAAACATTCAGTACTTC
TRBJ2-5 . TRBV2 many CASSGRDAGGETQYF TGTGCCAGCAGTGGTAGGGACGCCGGAGGTGAGACCCAGTACTTC
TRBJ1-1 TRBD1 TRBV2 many CASSEGTGGVGTEAFF TGTGCCAGCAGTGAAGGAACAGGGGGGGTCGGCACTGAAGCTTTCTTT
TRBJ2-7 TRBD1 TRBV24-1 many CATSEGGQGSLAEQYF TGTGCCACCAGTGAAGGGGGACAGGGAAGTTTAGCCGAGCAGTACTTC
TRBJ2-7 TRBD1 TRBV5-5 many CASSTGGLEQYF TGTGCCAGCAGCACAGGGGGGCTCGAGCAGTACTTC
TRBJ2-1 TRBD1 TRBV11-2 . CASSQEGTVKFEQFF TGTGCCAGCAGCCAAGAGGGGACAGTCAAGTTTGAGCAGTTCTTC
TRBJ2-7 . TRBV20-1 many CSVLRGARYEQYF TGCAGTGTCCTCCGGGGGGCCAGATACGAGCAGTACTTC
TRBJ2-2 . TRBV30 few CAWSFSNTGELFF TGTGCCTGGAGTTTTTCGAACACCGGGGAGCTGTTTTTT
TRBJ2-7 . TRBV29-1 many CSVTTDSGRNEQYF TGCAGCGTCACTACGGACAGTGGGAGGAACGAGCAGTACTTC
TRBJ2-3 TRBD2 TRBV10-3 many CAISSLAGASTDTQYF TGTGCCATCAGTTCACTAGCGGGGGCTTCCACAGATACGCAGTATTTT
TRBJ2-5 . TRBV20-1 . CSARDAWGLRQETQYF TGCAGTGCTAGAGACGCGTGGGGACTCCGACAAGAGACCCAGTACTTC
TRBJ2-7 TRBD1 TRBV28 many CASSWTGTGNEQYF TGTGCCAGCAGTTGGACCGGGACAGGGAACGAGCAGTACTTC
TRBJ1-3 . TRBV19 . CASSIRDFSAAGNTIYF TGTGCCAGTAGTATCCGGGACTTTTCAGCAGCTGGAAACACCATATATTTT
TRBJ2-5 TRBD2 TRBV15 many CATSRDAGGGETQYF TGTGCCACCAGCAGAGACGCGGGGGGGGGGGAGACCCAGTACTTC